The sample holds many counts of the clone carrying this T cell receptor beta chain. The antigen remains unidentified. Construction of the TCRbeta library involved unique molecular identifiers. TCRdb ran MiXCR on the PCR reads and lists one entry per CDR3 protein. The sample contains hundreds of thousands of distinct CDR3 sequences, 15% to 20% of which appear only once. The sample is drawn from a study of T-cell reconstitution after alpha-beta-depleted transplantation in children. Findings and caveats of the study: From newly produced T cells came most of the T-cell counts and diversity one year after transplant. Some patients owed their high day-60 TCRbeta diversity to surviving recipient T cells and thymic progenitors. Several hundred expanded graft clones reportedly supplied alpha-beta T cells about two months after transplant.

The V and J ends lost 2 bases and 9 bases respectively, with 10 bases between them. The CDR3 consists of 13 residues. CDR1 LGHNA and CDR2 YSLEER come from the germline V gene. This TCR derives from a male patient under 10 years old who had a stem cell transplant for acute lymphoblastic leukemia, so the T cells may come from the graft donor. The V and J genes are TRBV4-3 and TRBJ2-2; TRBD2 might be the D (6 bases). This sample comprised PBMCs, mostly from graft donor cells, obtained 360 days after TCRalphabeta/CD19-depleted stem cell transplant. CDR3 residues: CASSQSRGRELFF. CDR3 nucleotides: TGCGCCAGCAGCCAATCACGGGGGAGGGAGCTGTTTTTT.